This T cell receptor beta chain was sequenced for a study of blood T cell repertoires in COVID-19. Turning to the study itself: Donors in the United States, Italy and Spain gave samples during acute or convalescent COVID-19. The analysed material was cDNA or gDNA that came from T cells, B-cell-depleted T cells, or PBMCs.

Losses at the gene ends were 5 bases for V and 2 bases for J; bases not matched to a gene: 7. The germline V gene encodes CDR1 MNHEY and CDR2 SMNVEV (reference sequence). The CDR3 consists of 15 residues. Per the study methods: Using reference gene primer amplification, nucleated cell counts were estimated. Sequencing was performed with immunoSEQ multiplex PCR; in TCRdb, only in-frame clones are kept and a portion is missing. V, J and clone size are taken as reported in that table, and D and trimming were inferred from the DNA itself. The table records tens of thousands of clones, roughly 90% of them present only once.

This sequence originates from a human donor in a cohort sampled during active COVID-19. Material: peripheral blood. This sequence joins TRBV27 and TRBJ2-3; 7 nucleotides match TRBD1. The CDR3 DNA sequence: TGTGCCAGCAGTATACAGGGGCTAAACACAGATACGCAGTATTTT. Its protein is CASSIQGLNTDTQYF.